One and the same sample provided the 12 T cell receptor beta chains below, sequenced in a study of T cell repertoires in cytomegalovirus infection. MiXCR, run by TCRdb on the reads, gives a single entry per CDR3 protein. The sample consists of hundreds of thousands of distinct CDR3 sequences, 15% to 20% of them appearing once. Sample: PBMCs. These receptors originate from a human donor in good health (CMV status not recorded). Some clones in this sample may be carry-over from other donors' samples.

V usage is TRBV2 and J usage is TRBJ1-2; D gene unclear. Germline V gene sequence: CDR1 SNHLY, CDR2 FYNNEI. With 0 bases removed from V and 6 bases from J, the gap between germline ends came to 8 bases. This CDR3 is 13 amino acids long. This CDR3 is CASSEAGRNGYTF. The CDR3 DNA reads as TGTGCCAGCAGTGAAGCAGGGCGCAATGGCTACACCTTC.

This clonotype showed up many times. As DNA, the CDR3 is TGTGCCAGCAGTCTCCCGACAGGGCACGCCACTGAAGCTTTCTTT. It codes for CASSLPTGHATEAFF. The V and J genes are TRBV12-3 or TRBV12-4 and TRBJ1-1; 7 bases match TRBD1. The V and J ends lost 5 bases and 4 bases, in that order; junction bases with no gene match: 10. The CDR3 contains 15 residues.

This clonotype showed up many times. This chain links TRBV7-8 with TRBJ2-1, with 8 bases aligning to TRBD2. Unmatched junction bases numbered 7, after V lost 8 bases and J lost 7 bases. Germline loops: CDR1 SGHVS, CDR2 FQNEAQ. The CDR3 runs to 13 residues. CDR3 bases: TGTGCCAGCGGAGAGCGGGGGAGGAATGAGCAGTTCTTC. It is translated as CASGERGRNEQFF.

V and J are TRBV5-6 and TRBJ1-4; a weak D match, TRBD1 (6 bases). The CDR3 totals 13 residues. V was shortened by 4 bases and J by 4 bases, with 8 bases between the two germline ends. Germline CDR1 reads SGHDT; CDR2 reads YYEEEE. The CDR3: CASSVGHNEKLFF. The CDR3 DNA follows: TGTGCCAGCAGCGTGGGACATAATGAAAAACTGTTTTTT. Full variable domain (remainder filled in from reference TRBV5-6 and TRBJ1-4): DAGVTQSPTHLIKTRGQQVTLRCSPKSGHDTVSWYQQALGQGPQFIFQYYEEEERQRGNFPDRFSGHQFPNYSSELNVNALLLGDSALYLCASSVGHNEKLFFGSGTQLSVL.

The chain recombines TRBV20-1 with TRBJ1-6, with D tentatively TRBD1 (6 bases). The germline gives CDR1 DFQATT, CDR2 SNEGSKA (reference sequence). With 0 bases removed from V and 6 bases from J, the gap between germline ends came to 9 bases. The CDR3 contains 14 residues. Here the CDR3 reads CSARDRGTNSPLHF. In DNA, the CDR3 is TGCAGTGCTAGAGACAGGGGAACTAATTCACCCCTCCACTTT.

V gene TRBV6-6 combines with J gene TRBJ1-3, with no clear D. The V end was cut by 5 bases, the J end by 0 bases, with 17 bases between. Germline CDR1 reads MNHNY; CDR2 reads SVGAGI (reference sequence). CDR3 length equals 17 residues. CDR3 nucleotides: TGTGCCAGCAGTCGTAACCGCGGGGTTGACTCTGGAAACACCATATATTTT. The encoded protein is CASSRNRGVDSGNTIYF.

This clonotype was found a few times. This chain joins TRBV2 and TRBJ2-3; D gene unclear. Germline-derived CDR1 and CDR2 are SNHLY and FYNNEI. V dropped 10 bases and J dropped 0 bases, with 11 bases sitting between them. This CDR3 has 13 residues. In DNA form, the CDR3 reads TGTGCCACCAGACTCTCTAGCACAGATACGCAGTATTTT. It specifies CATRLSSTDTQYF.

This sequence joins TRBV6-5 and TRBJ1-1; weak D call: TRBD1 (6 bases). Trimming stripped 0 bases from V and 2 bases from J, with 19 bases between. The germline CDR1 and CDR2 sequences are MNHEY and SVGAGI. The CDR3 has 18 amino acids. The CDR3 sequence is CASSYSVKGGHFNTEAFF. The CDR3 DNA sequence: TGTGCCAGCAGTTACTCAGTGAAAGGGGGACATTTTAACACTGAAGCTTTCTTT.

Only a few counts were recorded for this clonotype. The rearrangement uses TRBV7-9 and TRBJ2-5, with D perhaps matching TRBD2 (6 bases). Trimming cost V 2 bases and J 2 bases, with 12 bases left between them. The CDR3 extends over 15 amino acids. Germline V gives CDR1 SEHNR, CDR2 FQNEAQ (reference sequence). CDR3 in DNA: TGTGCCAGCAGCTTATGGAGTAGCGGACAAGAGACCCAGTACTTC. It encodes CASSLWSSGQETQYF.

A few counts support this clonotype. CDR3 protein: CSARVMGPIGHF. The CDR3 DNA sequence: TGCAGTGCTAGAGTCATGGGTCCCATTGGGCATTTT. The chain couples TRBV20-1 to TRBJ1-5; D not certain. Germline CDR1 DFQATT, CDR2 SNEGSKA (reference sequence). The CDR3 sequence is 12 residues long. Trimming took 1 base from V and 15 from J, leaving 16 bases between them.

In its sample, this clonotype was seen many times. The rearrangement links TRBV7-2 to TRBJ1-1; 7 bases align to TRBD1. V was pared by 5 bases and J by 4 bases, with 7 bases of the junction left unmatched. This CDR3 region has 14 residues. The V gene's germline CDR1 is SGHTA and CDR2 FQGNSA. In DNA, the CDR3 is TGTGCCAGCAGCACCCAGGGGGATCGCACTGAAGCTTTCTTT. It translates to CASSTQGDRTEAFF.

This clonotype came up a few times. The chain has TRBV2 and TRBJ1-1; the D gene is possibly TRBD1 (5 bases). V shed 5 bases and J shed 3 bases, with 16 bases lying between them. Germline CDR1 SNHLY, CDR2 FYNNEI. The CDR3 covers 15 residues. Here the CDR3 DNA reads TGTGCCAGCAGTTCGCAGGGAATTTTGGACACTGAAGCTTTCTTT. It is translated as CASSSQGILDTEAFF.